This passage covers 15 T cell receptor beta chains from one sample sequenced in a study of blood T cell repertoires in COVID-19. The protocol was immunoSEQ multiplex PCR, while the TCRdb copy is restricted to in-frame clones and leaves out a portion. Seen here are 150,000 to 200,000 clones, around 84% observed once, and the top ten hold less than 3%. The sequenced sample consisted of peripheral blood. These receptors came from a woman aged 80 or over with COVID-19, enrolled during active disease.

The rearrangement uses TRBV6-2 or TRBV6-3 and TRBJ2-7, with D tentatively TRBD1 (6 bases). V lost 6 bases, J lost 2 bases, and 14 bases lay in between. The V gene's germline CDR1 is MNHEY and CDR2 SVGEGT. The CDR3 sequence is 14 residues long. The CDR3: CASSLVGGTYEQYF. The DNA for the CDR3 is TGTGCCAGCAGCCTTGTAGGGGGAACCTACGAGCAGTACTTC.

The chain combines TRBV6-5 with TRBJ2-6, with a possible D match to TRBD2 (6 bases). The CDR3 spans 15 residues. Trimming stripped 5 bases from V and 3 bases from J, with 11 bases between. CDR1 and CDR2 (germline): MNHEY, SVGAGI. In DNA, the CDR3 is TGTGCCAGCAGTAGGAGGGGTAGTGGGGCCAACGTCCTGACTTTC. As protein: CASSRRGSGANVLTF.

This clone has only a few counts. This chain uses TRBV9 with TRBJ2-7; TRBD2 matches 9 bases. With V trimmed by 2 bases and J by 3 bases, 12 bases remained unmatched. CDR3 length: 17 amino acids. Germline assignment: CDR1 SGDLS and CDR2 YYNGEE. The CDR3 sequence: CASSVSAGGPDYYEQYF. In nucleotides, the CDR3 is TGTGCCAGCAGCGTTTCAGCGGGAGGCCCTGACTACTACGAGCAGTACTTC.

The V and J genes are TRBV5-1 and TRBJ2-3; 12 nucleotides align to TRBD2. The junction had 5 bases not matched to a gene; V was cut back by 5 bases and J by 4 bases. Germline CDR1 SGHRS, CDR2 YFSETQ. CDR3 length: 15 residues. CDR3 loop: CASRSSGRGSDTQYF. CDR3 DNA: TGCGCCAGCAGATCTAGCGGGAGGGGGTCAGATACGCAGTATTTT. The complete variable domain, with remaining parts taken from reference TRBV5-1 and TRBJ2-3, reads KAGVTQTPRYLIKTRGQQVTLSCSPISGHRSVSWYQQTPGQGLQFLFEYFSETQRNKGNFPGRFSGRQFSNSRSEMNVSTLELGDSALYLCASRSSGRGSDTQYFGPGTRLTVL.

The chain links TRBV28 to TRBJ1-2, with D possibly matching TRBD1 (6 bases). The CDR3 runs to 15 residues. Germline V gives CDR1 MDHEN, CDR2 SYDVKM. Trimming removed 7 bases at V and 2 bases at J, with 17 bases between. This CDR3 is CASNRDGTNNYGYTF. DNA for the CDR3: TGTGCCAGCAACAGGGACGGCACCAACAACTATGGCTACACCTTC.

Turning to this clone: Germline is not matched at one junction end, which may reflect a read error. The chain combines TRBV6-6 with TRBJ2-5; 16 nucleotides match TRBD2. Germline CDR1 reads MNHNY; CDR2 reads SVGAGI (reference sequence). This CDR3 is built from 17 residues. The CDR3 DNA reads TGTGCCAGCAGTCAGTTCTTTCCGGGACTAGCGGGAGGGCCACTAAACTTC. It yields the protein CASSQFFPGLAGGPLNF.

The chain joins TRBV15 to TRBJ2-1; D gene ambiguous. V dropped 0 bases and J dropped 12 bases, with 9 bases sitting between them. The CDR3 loop spans 12 amino acids. The V gene's germline CDR1 is LNHNV and CDR2 YYDKDF (reference sequence). The CDR3 DNA sequence: TGTGCCACCAGCAGAGATGAAACATTGCAGTTCTTC. Protein sequence: CATSRDETLQFF.

The genes are TRBV19 and TRBJ1-2, with TRBD1 identical over 8 bases. The J segment lost 4 bases and the V segment lost 7 bases, leaving 11 bases of the junction unmatched. Germline V gives CDR1 LNHDA, CDR2 SQIVND (reference sequence). The CDR3 has 15 amino acids. The chain's CDR3 is CASTATVGTGYGYTF. The CDR3 DNA is TGTGCCAGTACCGCAACAGTGGGGACAGGCTATGGCTACACCTTC.

The chain employs TRBV10-3 and TRBJ1-1; 8 bases match TRBD1. V dropped 8 bases and J dropped 0; count of bases not matched to a gene: 5. The CDR3 runs to 14 residues. Germline V lookup: CDR1 ENHRY, CDR2 SYGVKD. The CDR3 loop reads CAIGQGMVNTEAFF. In DNA, the CDR3 is TGTGCCATCGGACAGGGTATGGTGAACACTGAAGCTTTCTTT.

This clone was recorded once. The V and J genes are TRBV5-5 and TRBJ2-7; 9 bases align to TRBD1. CDR1 is SGHKS and CDR2 is YYEKEE in the germline V gene (reference sequence). The CDR3 loop spans 15 amino acids. V lost 6 bases and J lost 3; bases outside the gene matches: 10. The CDR3 loop is CASKYETGGYYEQYF. As DNA, the CDR3 is TGTGCCAGCAAATACGAAACAGGGGGCTACTACGAGCAGTACTTC.

V is TRBV29-1 and J is TRBJ2-3; 7 bases map to TRBD2. The CDR3 contains 24 residues. V was pared by 0 bases and J by 1 base, with 31 bases of the junction left unmatched. Germline values: CDR1 SQVTM, CDR2 ANQGSEA. CDR3 residues: CSVEDPLAGEVELYAYRGTDTQYF. The CDR3 DNA reads TGCAGCGTTGAAGACCCACTGGCGGGAGAAGTGGAGCTGTACGCGTATAGAGGCACAGATACGCAGTATTTT.

V is TRBV9 and J is TRBJ1-5; D is undetermined. CDR3 size: 15 residues. In germline, CDR1 is SGDLS, CDR2 YYNGEE. Between the trimmed V and J ends, which lost 0 bases and 4 bases, there was a span of 11 bases. CDR3 DNA: TGTGCCAGCAGCGTAGGAGGAGTACCTAATCAGCCCCAGCATTTT. Its translation: CASSVGGVPNQPQHF. Using reference TRBV9 and TRBJ1-5 for the parts outside the CDR3, the full variable domain is DSGVTQTPKHLITATGQRVTLRCSPRSGDLSVYWYQQSLDQGLQFLIQYYNGEERAKGNILERFSAQQFPDLHSELNLSSLELGDSALYFCASSVGGVPNQPQHFGDGTRLSIL.

This chain joins TRBV6-1 and TRBJ2-5, with 7 bases lining up with TRBD1. Trimming at V came to 1 base and at J to 6 bases, leaving 8 bases not matched to a gene. The CDR3 spans 15 residues. Germline V gives CDR1 MNHNS, CDR2 SASEGT. The DNA of the CDR3 is TGTGCCAGCAGTGAAGGACAGGGCCTGGTAAAGACCCAGTACTTC. Its protein product is CASSEGQGLVKTQYF.

This clone has more than one count but fewer than ten. CDR3 bases: TGTGCCAGCAGTTCCCTGGAGCGGGTGTCCTACGAGCAGTACTTC. Its protein is CASSSLERVSYEQYF. V and J are TRBV6-2 or TRBV6-3 and TRBJ2-7; perhaps TRBD2 as D (6 bases). With 4 bases removed from V and 1 base from J, the gap between germline ends came to 14 bases. CDR3 size: 15 residues. Looked up from germline, CDR1 is MNHEY and CDR2 is SVGEGT.

The chain couples TRBV5-1 to TRBJ1-6; 8 bases agree with TRBD1. Trimming at V came to 2 bases and at J to 8 bases, leaving 6 bases not matched to a gene. CDR1 and CDR2 from the germline V gene are SGHRS and YFSETQ. CDR3 length equals 15 residues. DNA for the CDR3: TGCGCCAGCAGCTTTACGACAGGGGAGGATTCACCCCTCCACTTT. The encoded protein is CASSFTTGEDSPLHF.